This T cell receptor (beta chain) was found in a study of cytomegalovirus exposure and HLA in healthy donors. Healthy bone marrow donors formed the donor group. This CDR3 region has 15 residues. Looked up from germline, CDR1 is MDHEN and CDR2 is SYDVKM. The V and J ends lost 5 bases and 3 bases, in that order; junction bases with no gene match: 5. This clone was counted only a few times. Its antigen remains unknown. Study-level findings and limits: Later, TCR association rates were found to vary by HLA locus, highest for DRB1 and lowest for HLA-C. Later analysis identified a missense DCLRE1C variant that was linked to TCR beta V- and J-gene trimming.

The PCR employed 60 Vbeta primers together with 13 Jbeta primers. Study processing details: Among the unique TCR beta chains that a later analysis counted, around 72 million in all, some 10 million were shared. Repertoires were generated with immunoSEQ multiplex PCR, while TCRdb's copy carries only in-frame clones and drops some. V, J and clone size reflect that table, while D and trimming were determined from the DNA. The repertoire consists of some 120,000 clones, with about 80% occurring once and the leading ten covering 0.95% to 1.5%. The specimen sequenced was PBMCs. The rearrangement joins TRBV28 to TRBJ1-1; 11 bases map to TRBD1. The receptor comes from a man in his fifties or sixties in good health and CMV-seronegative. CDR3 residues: CASSPEGQGDTEAFF. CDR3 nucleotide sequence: TGTGCCAGCAGTCCCGAGGGACAGGGGGACACTGAAGCTTTCTTT.